This T cell receptor (beta chain) was sequenced during a study of blood T cell repertoires in COVID-19. Study details: In each case, the material was cDNA or gDNA derived from T cells, B-cell-depleted T cells, or PBMCs.

Germline V gives CDR1 SGHKS, CDR2 YYEKEE (reference sequence). The CDR3 has 16 residues. V was pared by 2 bases and J by 1 base, with 15 bases between. Original processing methods: Nucleated cell counts were estimated from reference gene primer amplification. Clones were read by immunoSEQ multiplex PCR, and TCRdb kept only the in-frame ones, dropping some. That table gives V, J and clone size, and the DNA gave D and trimming. The table includes roughly 140,000 clones, about 83% detected once. What was sequenced was peripheral blood. The chain combines TRBV5-5 with TRBJ1-1; perhaps TRBD1 as D (6 bases). The sequence was collected from a woman between 40 and 50 years old with acute or convalescent COVID-19. The CDR3 region is CASSLGQFPGNTEAFF. Here the CDR3 DNA reads TGTGCCAGCAGCTTAGGACAGTTTCCTGGGAACACTGAAGCTTTCTTT.